A single sample gave rise to the 21 T cell receptor beta chains below, sequenced in a study of cytomegalovirus exposure and HLA in healthy donors. Amplification used 60 Vbeta primers and 13 Jbeta primers. Using immunoSEQ multiplex PCR, the repertoire was profiled, and TCRdb retains in-frame clones only, with some absent. Here the sample spans approximately 180,000 clones, over 60% being singletons. The specimen sequenced was PBMCs. The receptors here all came from a man aged 40-49 years in good health and CMV-seropositive.

This clone has a handful of counts. The gene calls are TRBV5-1 and TRBJ2-7, with 8 bases that match TRBD2. Germline values: CDR1 SGHRS, CDR2 YFSETQ. There are 16 residues in the CDR3. J gave up 2 bases and V 4 bases, and 11 bases lay outside the gene matches. The CDR3 reads CASSPFYGTRPYEQYF. CDR3 bases: TGCGCCAGCAGCCCGTTCTACGGGACTAGGCCCTACGAGCAGTACTTC.

This chain joins TRBV19 and TRBJ2-7, with 9 bases matching TRBD1. Germline CDR1 reads LNHDA; CDR2 reads SQIVND (reference sequence). The CDR3 has 13 residues. V was pared by 9 bases and J by 7 bases, with 10 bases of the junction left unmatched. The CDR3 nucleotides are TGTGCCAGCCGAACGGGACAGGGCCGGGAGCAGTACTTC. Its translation: CASRTGQGREQYF.

The chain carries TRBV5-1 and TRBJ2-1; TRBD1 matches 8 bases. In germline, CDR1 is SGHRS, CDR2 YFSETQ. CDR3 length: 13 amino acids. V was clipped by 4 bases and J by 8 bases; unmatched bases: 5. For the CDR3, the DNA is TGCGCCAGCAGCACGGACAGGGTCGATGAGCAGTTCTTC. Its protein product is CASSTDRVDEQFF.

J is TRBJ2-1 and V is TRBV6-5; D is ambiguous. This CDR3 comprises 13 residues. CDR1 and CDR2 from the germline V gene are MNHEY and SVGAGI. V lost 0 bases and J lost 10, with 10 bases in between. The CDR3 spells CASSYSITQEQFF. The DNA of the CDR3 is TGTGCCAGCAGTTACTCGATTACGCAGGAGCAGTTCTTC.

The chain combines TRBV19 with TRBJ2-5, with 14 bases identical to TRBD2. The germline V gene encodes CDR1 LNHDA and CDR2 SQIVND (reference sequence). V lost 8 bases and J lost 4; bases outside the gene matches: 9. The CDR3 has 16 residues. CDR3 in amino acids: CASRPGLAGVGETQYF. In DNA form, the CDR3 reads TGTGCCAGTCGACCGGGACTAGCGGGAGTAGGAGAGACCCAGTACTTC.

A remark on this clone: The sample has other DNA sequences that encode this CDR3 too. This chain connects TRBV13 to TRBJ2-3; 8 bases align to TRBD1. The CDR3 loop spans 17 amino acids. Germline V gene lookup returns CDR1 PRHDT and CDR2 FYEKMQ (reference sequence). V shed 1 base, J shed 1 base, and the junction held 7 bases outside the gene matches. The CDR3 region is CASSLVSRGLGTDTQYF. The CDR3 nucleotides read TGTGCCAGCAGCTTAGTATCCAGGGGGCTGGGCACAGATACGCAGTATTTT.

The rearrangement uses TRBV6-1 and TRBJ1-1, with D tentatively TRBD1 (6 bases). Germline CDR1 reads MNHNS; CDR2 reads SASEGT. V lost 8 bases to trimming and J lost 6 bases, with 16 bases between them. The CDR3 has 13 residues. CDR3: CASVLQGDAEAFF. The CDR3 bases are TGTGCCAGCGTCCTACAGGGTGACGCTGAAGCTTTCTTT.

The chain couples TRBV19 to TRBJ2-1, with 7 bases aligning to TRBD2. Germline CDR1 is LNHDA and CDR2 is SQIVND (reference sequence). The trim removed 8 bases at V and 9 bases at J, leaving 13 bases unmatched. This CDR3 comprises 14 residues. The CDR3 loop is CASSAGEWRGEQFF. The DNA of the CDR3 is TGTGCCAGTTCGGCGGGAGAATGGAGGGGTGAGCAGTTCTTC.

This clone was recorded a few times. CDR3 nucleotides: TGTGCCAGCAGTTCCGGGACAGGGGTTACGGCGCACGAGCAGTACTTC. This codes for CASSSGTGVTAHEQYF. The V call is TRBV6-5, the J call TRBJ2-7, with 10 positions matching TRBD1. The V segment lost 4 bases and the J segment 5 bases; nucleotides outside the gene matches: 11. Germline values: CDR1 MNHEY, CDR2 SVGAGI. The CDR3 is 16 residues long.

This chain connects TRBV27 to TRBJ2-7; 10 bases map to TRBD2. The V gene's germline CDR1 is MNHEY and CDR2 SMNVEV (reference sequence). The CDR3 sequence is 15 residues long. V gave up 4 bases and J gave up 4 bases; unmatched junction bases: 7. This CDR3 reads CASSSNSGRYYEQYF. CDR3 DNA: TGTGCCAGCAGTTCAAATAGCGGGAGGTATTACGAGCAGTACTTC.

J is TRBJ2-5 and V is TRBV7-9; weak D call: TRBD2 (5 bases). Near its end, the DNA agrees better with TRBJ2-7, so the J call may be wrong. CDR1 is SEHNR, CDR2 FQNEAQ, per germline (reference sequence). The CDR3 runs 13 residues. The CDR3 bases are TGTGCCAGCAGTTCGGGAACCCTTCACGAGCAGTACTTC. This gives the protein CASSSGTLHEQYF.

Comments on this clone: Germline and junction disagree at one end, which may indicate a read error. The V and J genes are TRBV19 and TRBJ1-5; 7 positions match TRBD1. CDR3 length equals 13 residues. The germline V gene has CDR1 LNHDA and CDR2 SQIVND (reference sequence). The DNA of the CDR3 is TGTGCCAGTAGTAAAGGGGGCAAACAGCCCCAGCATTTT. Translation: CASSKGGKQPQHF. The complete variable domain, with remaining parts taken from reference TRBV19 and TRBJ1-5, reads DGGITQSPKYLFRKEGQNVTLSCEQNLNHDAMYWYRQDPGQGLRLIYYSQIVNDFQKGDIAEGYSVSREKKESFPLTVTSAQKNPTAFYLCASSKGGKQPQHFGDGTRLSIL.

This rearrangement joins TRBV14 to TRBJ1-1, with D maybe TRBD1 (6 bases). The CDR3 extends over 13 amino acids. V was trimmed by 2 bases and J by 10 bases, leaving 14 bases between them. The germline V gene has CDR1 SGHDN and CDR2 FVKESK. The chain's CDR3 is CASSQIGQKGAFF. The CDR3 bases are TGTGCCAGCAGCCAAATAGGACAGAAAGGAGCTTTCTTT. Together with reference TRBV14 and TRBJ1-1, the CDR3 gives the full variable domain: EAGVTQFPSHSVIEKGQTVTLRCDPISGHDNLYWYRRVMGKEIKFLLHFVKESKQDESGMPNNRFLAERTGGTYSTLKVQPAELEDSGVYFCASSQIGQKGAFFGQGTRLTVV.

The rearrangement links TRBV6-1 to TRBJ2-3; TRBD1 aligns across 8 bases. The CDR3 is made up of 17 amino acids. Looked up from germline, CDR1 is MNHNS and CDR2 is SASEGT. V lost 6 bases, J lost 5 bases, and 16 bases stayed unmatched. Written as DNA, the CDR3 is TGTGCCAGCAGAGAACCACTAGGACAGGGTCAGGGAGATACGCAGTATTTT. It is translated as CASREPLGQGQGDTQYF.

The genes are TRBV28 and TRBJ2-2; D unclear. Trimming cost V 2 bases and J 5 bases, with 12 bases left between them. The germline gives CDR1 MDHEN, CDR2 SYDVKM. The CDR3 runs 15 residues. The CDR3 DNA follows: TGTGCCAGCAGTTTAGGAACCGCTAGAACCGGGGAGCTGTTTTTT. Protein product: CASSLGTARTGELFF.

The chain has TRBV19 and TRBJ2-3; D may be TRBD2 (6 bases). The CDR3 has 14 residues. CDR1 and CDR2 from the germline V gene are LNHDA and SQIVND (reference sequence). The V and J ends lost 7 bases and 1 base respectively, with 12 bases between them. The CDR3 DNA reads TGTGCCAGTAAGAGGCGGGACCGCACAGATACGCAGTATTTT. Residues: CASKRRDRTDTQYF. The variable domain in full, with the rest retrieved from reference TRBV19 and TRBJ2-3, is DGGITQSPKYLFRKEGQNVTLSCEQNLNHDAMYWYRQDPGQGLRLIYYSQIVNDFQKGDIAEGYSVSREKKESFPLTVTSAQKNPTAFYLCASKRRDRTDTQYFGPGTRLTVL.

The chain carries TRBV5-1 and TRBJ2-2; a weak D match, TRBD2 (5 bases). This CDR3 contains 16 residues. Trimming removed 4 bases from V and 1 base from J, with 14 bases in between. Germline loops: CDR1 SGHRS, CDR2 YFSETQ. The CDR3 DNA follows: TGCGCCAGCAGCCGGGCTGGCGGGCAGAACACCGGGGAGCTGTTTTTT. It translates to CASSRAGGQNTGELFF.

This clone appeared once. The same CDR3 is also encoded by other DNA sequences in this sample. The rearrangement uses TRBV30 and TRBJ1-5; D is possibly TRBD1 (5 bases). Looked up from germline, CDR1 is GTSNPN and CDR2 is SVGIG (reference sequence). The CDR3 has 13 amino acids. V lost 0 bases and J lost 5, with 8 bases in between. CDR3 amino acids: CAWSVLGDQPQHF. Here the CDR3 DNA reads TGTGCCTGGAGTGTGCTAGGGGATCAGCCCCAGCATTTT.

The chain recombines TRBV7-9 with TRBJ1-2, with D possibly TRBD1 on 5 matching bases. V was trimmed by 6 bases and J by 9 bases, leaving 11 bases between them. The CDR3 extends over 11 amino acids. Germline CDR1 SEHNR, CDR2 FQNEAQ (reference sequence). CDR3 sequence: CASSSTVCYTF. Here the CDR3 DNA reads TGTGCCAGCAGTTCGACAGTCTGCTACACCTTC. The full variable domain, rest sourced from reference TRBV7-9 and TRBJ1-2, is DTGVSQNPRHKITKRGQNVTFRCDPISEHNRLYWYRQTLGQGPEFLTYFQNEAQLEKSRLLSDRFSAERPKGSFSTLEIQRTEQGDSAMYLCASSSTVCYTFGSGTRLTVV.

The V gene is TRBV7-8, the J gene TRBJ2-2; D not resolved. Trimming removed 1 base from V and 0 bases from J, with 9 bases in between. Germline CDR1 and CDR2: SGHVS and FQNEAQ. The CDR3 is 16 amino acids. The CDR3 spells CASSLVELANTGELFF. CDR3 nucleotides: TGTGCCAGCAGCTTAGTAGAGCTTGCGAACACCGGGGAGCTGTTTTTT.

In regard to this clone: The germline gene is not matched at one end of the junction; a read error may be the cause. This rearrangement joins TRBV11-2 to TRBJ2-7; TRBD1 matches at 9 bases. CDR3 length equals 16 residues. The germline gives CDR1 SGHAT, CDR2 FQNNGV. The CDR3 DNA reads TGTGCCGGCAGCTTAGGACGGGGACAGGGCACCTACGAGCAGTACTTC. Residues: CAGSLGRGQGTYEQYF.